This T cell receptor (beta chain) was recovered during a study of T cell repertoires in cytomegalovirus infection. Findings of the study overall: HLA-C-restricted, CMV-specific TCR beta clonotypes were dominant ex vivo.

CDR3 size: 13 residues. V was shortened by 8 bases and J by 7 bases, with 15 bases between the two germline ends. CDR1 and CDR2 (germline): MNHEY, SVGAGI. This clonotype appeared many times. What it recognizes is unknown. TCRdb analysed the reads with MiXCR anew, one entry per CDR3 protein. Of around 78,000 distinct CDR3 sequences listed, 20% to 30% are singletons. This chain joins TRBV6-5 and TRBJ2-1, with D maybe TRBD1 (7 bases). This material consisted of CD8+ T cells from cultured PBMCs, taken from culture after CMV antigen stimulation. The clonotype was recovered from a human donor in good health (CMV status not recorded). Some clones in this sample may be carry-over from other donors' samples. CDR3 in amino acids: CASARQGGNEQFF. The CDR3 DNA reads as TGTGCCAGCGCCAGACAGGGAGGTAATGAGCAGTTCTTC.